This is a list of T cell receptor beta chains from one sample in a study of T cells in Graves' hyperthyroidism and ophthalmopathy. One entry per CDR3 protein, called by TCRdb with MiXCR from the multiplex PCR reads. The table lists a few hundred thousand distinct CDR3 sequences, about a fifth of them singletons, with 26% in the top ten. Sequencing input: blood. The receptors come from a man younger than 35 with Graves' hyperthyroidism. The CDR3 runs from the conserved cysteine through the conserved F or W.

v_gene	j_gene	CDR3aa
TRBV28	TRBJ1-2	CASSFPVPGGYTF
TRBV12-3/TRBV12-4	TRBJ2-4	CASRQKSKNIQYF
TRBV6-1	TRBJ2-7	CASSERGGEQYF
TRBV28	TRBJ1-2	CASSYDRAHIWIYYGYTF
TRBV6-2/TRBV6-3	TRBJ1-5	CAYKGLDRGLDSNQPQHF
TRBV12-3/TRBV12-4	TRBJ2-2	CASSSWSVEAGELFF
TRBV28	TRBJ2-5	CASSSQYFQETQYF
TRBV6-1	TRBJ1-2	CASTFPGQGARGYTF
TRBV12-5	TRBJ2-5	CASGLVPSGSVGETQYF
TRBV7-8	TRBJ2-5	CASSLAFAETQYF
TRBV7-2	TRBJ2-5	CASSLSPGRGETQYF
TRBV30	TRBJ1-1	CAWSSRGNTEAFF
TRBV12-3/TRBV12-4	TRBJ1-1	CASTTQLTEAFF
TRBV2	TRBJ2-7	CASSDGERVSYEQYF
TRBV6-5	TRBJ1-2	CASSYSQGAGGYTF
TRBV4-1	TRBJ2-7	CASSRGTSGGVYEQYF